The 20 T cell receptor beta chains presented below share a single source sample, sequenced in a study of metastatic and nonmetastatic thyroid tumors. TCRdb re-called the PCR reads through MiXCR. The sample has 30,000 to 45,000 clones, around a third seen once. Every patient underwent thyroid surgery untreated. The source material was tumor tissue. Receptor source: a female donor with papillary thyroid cancer or a benign thyroid nodule (not recorded which). Some clones in this sample may be carry-over from other donors' samples.

This chain joins TRBV9 and TRBJ2-2; D might be TRBD2 (6 bases). This CDR3 is 14 amino acids long. V was shortened by 0 bases and J by 6 bases, with 9 bases between the two germline ends. Germline assignment: CDR1 SGDLS and CDR2 YYNGEE. This CDR3 is CASSVARRAGELFF. CDR3 DNA sequence: TGTGCCAGCAGCGTAGCAAGGAGGGCCGGGGAGCTGTTTTTT. Complete variable domain (other parts from reference TRBV9 and TRBJ2-2): DSGVTQTPKHLITATGQRVTLRCSPRSGDLSVYWYQQSLDQGLQFLIQYYNGEERAKGNILERFSAQQFPDLHSELNLSSLELGDSALYFCASSVARRAGELFFGEGSRLTVL.

The V gene is TRBV4-1, the J gene TRBJ2-5, with TRBD2 matching over 9 bases. The ends lost 0 bases at V and 5 bases at J; junction bases unmatched: 10. The germline V gene has CDR1 MGHRA and CDR2 YSYEKL. The CDR3 runs to 17 residues. Here the CDR3 DNA reads TGCGCCAGCAGCCAAGATAGGAGCGGGGGGTCTCGGGAGACCCAGTACTTC. Its protein product is CASSQDRSGGSRETQYF.

This clone was recorded once. The J gene is TRBJ2-3, the V gene TRBV7-9; D is uncertain. Germline V lookup: CDR1 SEHNR, CDR2 FQNEAQ (reference sequence). This CDR3 contains 14 residues. The V end lost 4 bases, the J end lost 4 bases, and 12 bases lay between the germline ends. The CDR3 spells CASSYQDDADTQYF. CDR3 nucleotides: TGTGCCAGCAGCTACCAGGATGACGCAGATACGCAGTATTTT.

J is TRBJ1-2 and V is TRBV19, with D maybe TRBD1 (6 bases). This CDR3 spans 14 amino acids. V lost 4 bases and J lost 4, with 13 bases in between. The germline V gene encodes CDR1 LNHDA and CDR2 SQIVND (reference sequence). The CDR3 DNA reads TGTGCCAGTAGTAGAACCGGGGGCGGCTATGGCTACACCTTC. Encoded protein: CASSRTGGGYGYTF.

This clone was found many times. The V gene is TRBV7-9, the J gene TRBJ2-1; possible D gene TRBD1, 6 bases. This CDR3 region has 17 residues. Germline V gene data show CDR1 as SEHNR and CDR2 as FQNEAQ (reference sequence). Trimming removed 5 bases from V and 11 bases from J, with 28 bases in between. This CDR3 reads CASSPLGGDGQTSKQFF. As DNA, the CDR3 is TGTGCCAGCAGCCCACTAGGAGGAGACGGACAGACATCAAAGCAGTTCTTC.

This clone has more than one count but fewer than ten. CDR3 nucleotide sequence: TGTGCCAGCACCCCTAGCTACAATGAGCAGTTCTTC. Its protein is CASTPSYNEQFF. The chain employs TRBV12-3 or TRBV12-4 and TRBJ2-1, with D unresolved. The CDR3 extends over 12 amino acids. Trimming took 7 bases from V and 3 from J, leaving 7 bases between them.

The chain has TRBV24-1 and TRBJ1-5, with 7 nucleotides matching TRBD1. There are 15 residues in the CDR3. From germline, CDR1 is KGHDR and CDR2 SFDVKD. V lost 3 bases to trimming and J lost 5 bases; unmatched junction nucleotides: 6. The CDR3 bases are TGTGCCACCAGTGATGGGACAGCGAGGCATCAGCCCCAGCATTTT. This sequence encodes CATSDGTARHQPQHF.

A few counts support this clone. The J gene is TRBJ1-3, the V gene TRBV19; D is possibly TRBD1 (5 bases). CDR1 is LNHDA, CDR2 SQIVND, per germline (reference sequence). The CDR3 extends over 15 amino acids. V gave up 3 bases and J gave up 4 bases, with 13 bases separating them. CDR3 sequence reads: CASSIGGTGGNTIYF. CDR3 nucleotide sequence: TGTGCCAGTAGTATTGGGGGTACGGGAGGAAACACCATATATTTT.

The chain employs TRBV10-1 and TRBJ2-2, with D possibly being TRBD2 (6 bases). This CDR3 spans 14 amino acids. Trimming took 4 bases from V and 7 from J, leaving 13 bases between them. CDR1 is WNHNN, CDR2 SYGVQD, per germline (reference sequence). The CDR3 loop reads CASSGASEGGELFF. DNA of the CDR3: TGCGCCAGCAGTGGAGCTAGCGAGGGCGGGGAGCTGTTTTTT.

The chain is built from TRBV5-1 and TRBJ2-5; 10 nucleotides match TRBD1. The J segment lost 5 bases and the V segment lost 4 bases, leaving 5 bases of the junction unmatched. CDR3 length: 14 amino acids. Germline V gene lookup returns CDR1 SGHRS and CDR2 YFSETQ. As DNA, the CDR3 is TGCGCCAGCAGCACGGGACAGGGGATGGAGACCCAGTACTTC. Translated: CASSTGQGMETQYF.

This clone is a singleton in its sample. The chain uses TRBV9 and TRBJ2-3; D is perhaps TRBD1 (5 bases). Germline lookup yields CDR1 SGDLS and CDR2 YYNGEE. This CDR3 has 16 residues. The germline V and J ends were trimmed by 3 bases and 3 bases, with 17 bases remaining between them. CDR3 bases: TGTGCCAGCAGCGGTACGACAGATTTGTTGACAGATACGCAGTATTTT. Its protein product is CASSGTTDLLTDTQYF.

This clone was picked up a small number of times. The J gene is TRBJ2-7, the V gene TRBV28; no firm D call. This CDR3 is built from 16 residues. V was cut by 3 bases and J by 0 bases, with 15 bases left in between. CDR1 is MDHEN, CDR2 SYDVKM, per germline. CDR3 sequence reads: CASSFFPVMASYEQYF. In nucleotides, the CDR3 is TGTGCCAGCAGTTTCTTTCCGGTTATGGCCTCCTACGAGCAGTACTTC.

The chain recombines TRBV6-5 with TRBJ1-4, with 8 bases fitting TRBD1. With V trimmed by 2 bases and J by 4 bases, 3 bases remained unmatched. CDR3 length: 15 amino acids. Germline values: CDR1 MNHEY, CDR2 SVGAGI. The DNA of the CDR3 is TGTGCCAGCAGTTACACGACAGGGGATAATGAAAAACTGTTTTTT. This codes for CASSYTTGDNEKLFF.

The chain carries TRBV11-3 and TRBJ2-1; 9 positions match TRBD2. The trim removed 6 bases at V and 2 bases at J, leaving 5 bases unmatched. CDR1 SGHNT and CDR2 YENEEA come from the germline V gene. CDR3 length: 15 amino acids. As DNA, the CDR3 is TGTGCCAGCAGAGAAAGGACTAGCGCCTACAATGAGCAGTTCTTC. It yields the protein CASRERTSAYNEQFF.

The rearrangement joins TRBV5-1 to TRBJ1-4, with a possible D match to TRBD1 (6 bases). The CDR3 totals 14 residues. CDR1 is SGHRS, CDR2 YFSETQ, per germline. Trimming shortened V by 7 bases and J by 8 bases, and 18 bases separated the two germline ends. CDR3 sequence: CASGSTGGKEKLFF. CDR3 in DNA: TGCGCCAGCGGCTCGACAGGTGGAAAGGAAAAACTGTTTTTT.

This clone has more than one count but fewer than ten. The V gene is TRBV19, the J gene TRBJ2-7; a possible D gene is TRBD2 (7 bases). V was pared by 9 bases and J by 11 bases, with 11 bases between. From germline, CDR1 is LNHDA and CDR2 SQIVND (reference sequence). The CDR3 covers 9 residues. CDR3 nucleotides: TGTGCCAGACCGGGGGGCGAGTACTTC. Translated: CARPGGEYF.

V usage is TRBV2 and J usage is TRBJ1-2, with 8 bases matching TRBD1. CDR1 SNHLY and CDR2 FYNNEI come from the germline V gene. The CDR3 extends over 14 amino acids. Trimming at V came to 6 bases and at J to 2 bases, leaving 5 bases not matched to a gene. CDR3 DNA: TGTGCCAGCAGGAAGACAGGGGACAACTATGGCTACACCTTC. It encodes CASRKTGDNYGYTF.

The chain uses TRBV5-1 and TRBJ2-2; D is possibly TRBD2 (6 bases). CDR3 length: 16 amino acids. Looked up from germline, CDR1 is SGHRS and CDR2 is YFSETQ. V lost 0 bases to trimming and J lost 4 bases, with 13 bases between them. CDR3 region: CASSLVAGPTTGELFF. The CDR3 nucleotides read TGCGCCAGCAGCTTGGTCGCGGGACCCACCACCGGGGAGCTGTTTTTT. The variable domain in full, with the rest retrieved from reference TRBV5-1 and TRBJ2-2, is KAGVTQTPRYLIKTRGQQVTLSCSPISGHRSVSWYQQTPGQGLQFLFEYFSETQRNKGNFPGRFSGRQFSNSRSEMNVSTLELGDSALYLCASSLVAGPTTGELFFGEGSRLTVL.

The chain combines TRBV2 with TRBJ2-7, with TRBD1 matching 10 bases. This CDR3 has 13 residues. Trimming took 5 bases from V and 5 from J; bases not matched to a gene: 3. CDR1 and CDR2 from the germline V gene are SNHLY and FYNNEI. CDR3 region: CASSLDRGDEQYF. CDR3 in DNA: TGTGCCAGCAGTTTGGACAGGGGGGACGAGCAGTACTTC.

This clone was counted a few times. The chain is built from TRBV20-1 and TRBJ2-5; a possible D gene is TRBD2 (6 bases). CDR1 is DFQATT, CDR2 SNEGSKA, per germline (reference sequence). The CDR3 is 15 residues long. Trimming cost V 0 bases and J 4 bases, with 15 bases left between them. The CDR3 coding sequence is TGCAGTGCTAGAGATTCGGAGGGCCTGACAGAGACCCAGTACTTC. Protein: CSARDSEGLTETQYF.